A single sample gave rise to the 20 T cell receptor beta chains below, sequenced in a study of shared clonotypes between healthy human individuals (dated by TCRdb to 2018 to 2020). The library was made by the immunoSEQ multiplex PCR assay. Entries here come from immuneACCESS through TCRdb and include only in-frame sequences with V and J called. Some clones fail to appear in such tables; in the studies checked, an unresolved V gene covers under half of the shortfall, and the cause of the remainder is unknown. The sample records over a million clones, approximately 78% of which are singletons. 0.5% to 0.6% of the sample rests with the top ten. The sample was memory CD4+ T cells from PBMCs. What this sample's cell subset or site label stands for: CD45RA-negative fraction. The receptors derive from a man between 18 and 35 years old in good health. Some clones in this sample may be carry-over from other donors' samples.

The gene calls are TRBV4-2 and TRBJ2-7; D remains ambiguous. Germline V gene sequence: CDR1 LGHNA, CDR2 YNFKEQ. The CDR3 covers 14 residues. V lost 0 bases, J lost 2 bases, and 8 bases lay in between. DNA of the CDR3: TGTGCCAGCAGCCAAGAGAAGTTAGCCTACGAGCAGTACTTC. Translating gives CASSQEKLAYEQYF.

The chain recombines TRBV27 with TRBJ2-5; 10 nucleotides line up with TRBD2. This CDR3 spans 15 amino acids. V trimming: 6 bases; J trimming: 2 bases; junction bases outside the gene matches: 6. Germline loops: CDR1 MNHEY, CDR2 SMNVEV (reference sequence). The CDR3, as DNA: TGTGCCAGCAGATCAGTACTAGCGGGGCAAGAGACCCAGTACTTC. This translates into CASRSVLAGQETQYF.

The chain has TRBV11-1 and TRBJ1-5; D is perhaps TRBD1 (6 bases). Trimming shortened V by 5 bases and J by 7 bases, and 12 bases separated the two germline ends. Germline CDR1 SGHAT, CDR2 FQDESV (reference sequence). The CDR3 runs 13 residues. Written as DNA, the CDR3 is TGTGCCAGCAGCCTAGAACAGGGACAGCCCCAGCATTTT. Translating it yields CASSLEQGQPQHF.

This clone was observed once. CDR3 DNA sequence: TGTGCCAGCAGCACCCAACGAATCGCCGAGCAGTACTTC. Its protein is CASSTQRIAEQYF. The chain is built from TRBV11-2 and TRBJ2-7; the D is unclear. V was clipped by 5 bases and J by 6 bases, with 14 bases between them. The length of the CDR3 is 13 residues. CDR1 SGHAT and CDR2 FQNNGV come from the germline V gene.

The chain recombines TRBV6-4 with TRBJ2-3; 7 bases fit TRBD1. Germline values: CDR1 MRHNA, CDR2 SNTAGT. With 10 bases clipped from V and 3 bases from J, the junction kept 13 bases outside the gene matches. The CDR3 sequence is 15 residues long. CDR3 sequence: CANTGRDRRTDTQYF. DNA of the CDR3: TGTGCCAACACCGGCAGGGACAGAAGAACAGATACGCAGTATTTT.

This chain joins TRBV27 and TRBJ2-5, with D possibly being TRBD1 (6 bases). The CDR3 covers 14 residues. Trimming removed 4 bases at V and 5 bases at J, with 14 bases between. Per the germline V gene, CDR1 is MNHEY and CDR2 is SMNVEV (reference sequence). CDR3: CASSYGTMGETQYF. CDR3 DNA sequence: TGTGCCAGCAGTTACGGGACAATGGGGGAGACCCAGTACTTC.

The chain carries TRBV4-3 and TRBJ2-3; perhaps D is TRBD1 or TRBD2 (5 bases each). This CDR3 region has 15 residues. Per germline, CDR1 LGHNA and CDR2 YSLEER. V lost 5 bases and J 1 base, leaving 13 bases between the germline ends. The CDR3 DNA is TGCGCCAGCAGCGATAAGGGGAGCGGCACAGATACGCAGTATTTT. It translates to CASSDKGSGTDTQYF.

Only a few counts were recorded for this clone. The identical CDR3 is also encoded by other nucleotide sequences in the sample. The V call is TRBV9, the J call TRBJ2-5; possible D gene TRBD2, 5 bases. V was trimmed by 0 bases and J by 5 bases, leaving 8 bases between them. From germline, CDR1 is SGDLS and CDR2 YYNGEE. This CDR3 is built from 13 residues. The DNA for the CDR3 is TGTGCCAGCAGCGTAGCTACGGGGGAGACCCAGTACTTC. This codes for CASSVATGETQYF.

The chain couples TRBV5-4 to TRBJ2-7; D is possibly TRBD1 or TRBD2 (6 bases each). The V and J ends lost 4 bases and 9 bases respectively, with 14 bases between them. This CDR3 comprises 12 residues. CDR1 SGHNT and CDR2 YYREEE come from the germline V gene (reference sequence). The CDR3 sequence is CASSPGAQRQYF. The CDR3 coding sequence is TGTGCCAGCAGCCCGGGGGCTCAGAGGCAGTACTTC.

The genes are TRBV28 and TRBJ2-7, with 11 nucleotides matching TRBD2. The CDR3 spans 18 residues. The germline gives CDR1 MDHEN, CDR2 SYDVKM. Unmatched junction bases numbered 19, after V lost 5 bases and J lost 7 bases. This CDR3 reads CASSHPIGLAGGSGEQYF. CDR3 bases: TGTGCCAGCAGTCACCCGATAGGGCTAGCGGGAGGATCTGGGGAGCAGTACTTC. Drawing the rest from reference TRBV28 and TRBJ2-7, the complete variable domain is DVKVTQSSRYLVKRTGEKVFLECVQDMDHENMFWYRQDPGLGLRLIYFSYDVKMKEKGDIPEGYSVSREKKERFSLILESASTNQTSMYLCASSHPIGLAGGSGEQYFGPGTRLTVT.

This clone was counted a single time. The chain links TRBV28 to TRBJ2-1; maybe TRBD2 (6 bases). The germline V gene has CDR1 MDHEN and CDR2 SYDVKM. The V end was cut by 5 bases, the J end by 3 bases, with 14 bases between. This CDR3 comprises 15 residues. The CDR3: CASSKARDFYNEQFF. The CDR3 bases are TGTGCCAGCAGTAAGGCCCGGGACTTCTACAATGAGCAGTTCTTC.

The V and J genes are TRBV5-1 and TRBJ1-3; maybe TRBD1 (5 bases). V was cut by 4 bases and J by 3 bases, with 8 bases left in between. CDR1 SGHRS and CDR2 YFSETQ come from the germline V gene. The CDR3 runs to 13 residues. Here the CDR3 reads CASSEGDGNTIYF. CDR3 nucleotides: TGCGCCAGCAGCGAAGGGGATGGAAACACCATATATTTT.

V and J are TRBV10-3 and TRBJ2-7; 9 bases match TRBD2. V lost 0 bases, J lost 2 bases, and 8 bases stayed unmatched. In germline, CDR1 is ENHRY, CDR2 SYGVKD. There are 17 residues in the CDR3. The CDR3 sequence is CAISESAGGHYAYEQYF. In DNA, the CDR3 is TGTGCCATCAGTGAGTCTGCGGGAGGGCACTATGCCTACGAGCAGTACTTC.

The V gene is TRBV19, the J gene TRBJ2-6; 9 bases match TRBD1. Per germline, CDR1 LNHDA and CDR2 SQIVND (reference sequence). This CDR3 contains 16 residues. With V trimmed by 7 bases and J by 2 bases, 6 bases remained unmatched. Here the CDR3 reads CASTWDRAAGANVLTF. CDR3 nucleotides: TGTGCCAGTACTTGGGACAGGGCGGCTGGGGCCAACGTCCTGACTTTC.

The genes are TRBV29-1 and TRBJ2-3; 8 bases align to TRBD2. Germline V CDR1 and CDR2: SQVTM, ANQGSEA. The V and J ends lost 6 bases and 3 bases, in that order; junction bases with no gene match: 5. The CDR3 has 13 amino acids. This chain's CDR3 is CSVRLALTDTQYF. CDR3 nucleotide sequence: TGCAGCGTACGACTAGCGTTGACAGATACGCAGTATTTT.

The J gene is TRBJ1-4, the V gene TRBV2, with 8 positions matching TRBD1. Germline loops: CDR1 SNHLY, CDR2 FYNNEI. The CDR3 sequence is 14 residues long. J was trimmed by 10 bases and V by 5 bases; bases with no gene match: 9. This CDR3 is CASSRDRSQSKLFF. The CDR3 DNA sequence: TGTGCCAGCAGTCGGGACAGGTCCCAATCAAAACTGTTTTTT.

The chain uses TRBV5-6 and TRBJ1-2, with D possibly TRBD1 on 6 matching bases. The V and J ends lost 0 bases and 4 bases respectively, with 10 bases between them. The CDR3 sequence is 14 residues long. Germline V lookup: CDR1 SGHDT, CDR2 YYEEEE. The CDR3 is CASSLGGQFYGYTF. The CDR3 DNA reads as TGTGCCAGCAGCTTGGGGGGGCAGTTCTATGGCTACACCTTC.

The sample holds a few counts of this clone. This chain links TRBV4-1 with TRBJ2-1, with D perhaps TRBD2 (6 bases). Germline CDR1 is MGHRA and CDR2 is YSYEKL. The CDR3 sequence is 16 residues long. Trimming removed 0 bases from V and 3 bases from J, with 12 bases in between. The CDR3 region is CASSQDSRGNYNEQFF. CDR3 in DNA: TGCGCCAGCAGCCAAGATTCCCGGGGGAACTACAATGAGCAGTTCTTC.

The chain combines TRBV30 with TRBJ2-5; D is uncertain. V gave up 4 bases and J gave up 7 bases, with 16 bases separating them. This CDR3 is built from 13 residues. The germline gives CDR1 GTSNPN, CDR2 SVGIG (reference sequence). CDR3 in amino acids: CAWTPPSQRTQYF. The CDR3 region has the DNA TGTGCCTGGACCCCCCCCTCCCAGAGGACCCAGTACTTC. The variable domain in full, with the rest retrieved from reference TRBV30 and TRBJ2-5, is SQTIHQWPATLVQPVGSPLSLECTVEGTSNPNLYWYRQAAGRGLQLLFYSVGIGQISSEVPQNLSASRPQDRQFILSSKKLLLSDSGFYLCAWTPPSQRTQYFGPGTRLLVL.

V usage is TRBV11-2 and J usage is TRBJ2-2; D may be TRBD2 (5 bases). CDR1 and CDR2 (germline): SGHAT, FQNNGV. This CDR3 contains 16 residues. Trimming took off 2 bases at V and 1 base at J, with 11 bases between the two ends. The CDR3 region has the DNA TGTGCCAGCAGCTTATTTAGTCGGGGGAACACCGGGGAGCTGTTTTTT. Residues: CASSLFSRGNTGELFF.